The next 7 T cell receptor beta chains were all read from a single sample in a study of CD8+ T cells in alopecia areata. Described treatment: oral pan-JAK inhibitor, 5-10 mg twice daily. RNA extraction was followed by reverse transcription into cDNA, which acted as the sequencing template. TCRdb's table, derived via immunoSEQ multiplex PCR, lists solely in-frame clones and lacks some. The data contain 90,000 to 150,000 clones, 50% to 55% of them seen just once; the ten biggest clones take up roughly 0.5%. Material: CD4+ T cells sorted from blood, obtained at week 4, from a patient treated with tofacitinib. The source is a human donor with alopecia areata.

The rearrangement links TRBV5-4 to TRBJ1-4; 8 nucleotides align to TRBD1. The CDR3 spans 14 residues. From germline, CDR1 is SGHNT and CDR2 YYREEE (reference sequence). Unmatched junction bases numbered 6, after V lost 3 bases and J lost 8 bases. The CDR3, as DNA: TGTGCCAGCAGCTCCAGGGGGCCAGGCGAAAAACTGTTTTTT. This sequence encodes CASSSRGPGEKLFF. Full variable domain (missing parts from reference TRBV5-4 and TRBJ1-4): ETGVTQSPTHLIKTRGQQVTLRCSSQSGHNTVSWYQQALGQGPQFIFQYYREEENGRGNFPPRFSGLQFPNYSSELNVNALELDDSALYLCASSSRGPGEKLFFGSGTQLSVL.

CDR3 DNA: TGTGCCAGCAGCTTACTATTAGAGCAGTACTTC. Encoded protein: CASSLLLEQYF. The chain couples TRBV11-2 to TRBJ2-7; no firm D call. Germline V gene lookup returns CDR1 SGHAT and CDR2 FQNNGV. The germline V and J ends were trimmed by 2 bases and 7 bases, with 6 bases remaining between them. This CDR3 is 11 amino acids long.

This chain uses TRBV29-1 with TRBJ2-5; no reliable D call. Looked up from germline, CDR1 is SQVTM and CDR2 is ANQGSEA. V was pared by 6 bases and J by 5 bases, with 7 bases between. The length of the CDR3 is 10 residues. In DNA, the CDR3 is TGCAGCGTCCTCTGGGAGACCCAGTACTTC. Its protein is CSVLWETQYF.

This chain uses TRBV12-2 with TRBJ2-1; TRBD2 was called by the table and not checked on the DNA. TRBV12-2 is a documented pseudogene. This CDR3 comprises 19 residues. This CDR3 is CASRPGGLAGISSYNEQFF. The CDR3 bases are TGTGCAAGTCGCCCCGGCGGACTAGCGGGGATAAGCTCCTACAATGAGCAGTTCTTC.

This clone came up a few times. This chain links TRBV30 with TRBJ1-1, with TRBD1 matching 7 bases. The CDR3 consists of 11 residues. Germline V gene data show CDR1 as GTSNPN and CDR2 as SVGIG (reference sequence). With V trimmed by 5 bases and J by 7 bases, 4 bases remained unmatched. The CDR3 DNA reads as TGTGCCTGGGGGGGACAGTTTGAAGCTTTCTTT. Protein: CAWGGQFEAFF.

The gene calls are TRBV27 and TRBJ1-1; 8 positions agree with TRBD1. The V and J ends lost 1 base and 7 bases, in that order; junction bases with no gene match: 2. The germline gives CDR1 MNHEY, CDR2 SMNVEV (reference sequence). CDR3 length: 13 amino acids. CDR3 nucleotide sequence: TGTGCCAGCAGTTTATGGGGACAGGATGAAGCTTTCTTT. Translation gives CASSLWGQDEAFF.

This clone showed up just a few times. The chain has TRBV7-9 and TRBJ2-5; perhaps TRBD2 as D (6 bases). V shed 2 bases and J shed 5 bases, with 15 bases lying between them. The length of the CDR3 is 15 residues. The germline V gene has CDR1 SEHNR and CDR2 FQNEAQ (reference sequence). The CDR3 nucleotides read TGTGCCAGCAGCTTACCGTCAATGGGACTCGAGACCCAGTACTTC. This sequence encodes CASSLPSMGLETQYF. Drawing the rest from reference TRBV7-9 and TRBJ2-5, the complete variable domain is DTGVSQNPRHKITKRGQNVTFRCDPISEHNRLYWYRQTLGQGPEFLTYFQNEAQLEKSRLLSDRFSAERPKGSFSTLEIQRTEQGDSAMYLCASSLPSMGLETQYFGPGTRLLVL.